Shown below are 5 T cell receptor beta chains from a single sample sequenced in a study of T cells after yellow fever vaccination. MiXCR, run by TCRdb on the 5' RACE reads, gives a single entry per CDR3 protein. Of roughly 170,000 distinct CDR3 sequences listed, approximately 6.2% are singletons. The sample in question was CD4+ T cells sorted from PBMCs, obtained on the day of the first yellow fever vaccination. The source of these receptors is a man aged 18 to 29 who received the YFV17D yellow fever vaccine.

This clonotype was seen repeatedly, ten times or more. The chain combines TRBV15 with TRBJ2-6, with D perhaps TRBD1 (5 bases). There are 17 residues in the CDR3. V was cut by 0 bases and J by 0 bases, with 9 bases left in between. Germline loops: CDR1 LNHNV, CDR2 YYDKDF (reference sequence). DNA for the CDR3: TGTGCCACCAGCAGAGATCTAGGGGACTCTGGGGCCAACGTCCTGACTTTC. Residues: CATSRDLGDSGANVLTF.

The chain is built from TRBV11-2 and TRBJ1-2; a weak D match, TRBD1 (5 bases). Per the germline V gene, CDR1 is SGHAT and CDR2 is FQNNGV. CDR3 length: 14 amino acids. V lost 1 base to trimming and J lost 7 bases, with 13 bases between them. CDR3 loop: CASSLVQGPAGYTF. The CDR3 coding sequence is TGTGCCAGCAGCTTAGTGCAGGGCCCTGCTGGCTACACCTTC.

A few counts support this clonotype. The CDR3, as DNA: TGCGCCAGCAGACGAGGGACAGACTCATCACCCCTCCACTTT. Encoded protein: CASRRGTDSSPLHF. The chain has TRBV5-1 and TRBJ1-6; TRBD1 matches 7 bases. The V gene's germline CDR1 is SGHRS and CDR2 YFSETQ. This CDR3 contains 14 residues. V was pared by 5 bases and J by 10 bases, with 9 bases of the junction left unmatched.

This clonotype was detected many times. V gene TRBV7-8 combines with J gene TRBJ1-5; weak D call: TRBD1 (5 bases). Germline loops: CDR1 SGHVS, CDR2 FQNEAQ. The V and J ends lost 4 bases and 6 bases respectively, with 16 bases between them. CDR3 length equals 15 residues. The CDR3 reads CASSYSRGSSQPQHF. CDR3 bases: TGTGCCAGCAGCTACAGTCGGGGGTCAAGTCAGCCCCAGCATTTT.

The CDR3 spells CASSLAWTGHYGYTF. CDR3 nucleotide sequence: TGCGCCAGCAGCTTGGCTTGGACAGGGCACTATGGCTACACCTTC. The chain uses TRBV5-1 and TRBJ1-2; TRBD1 matches at 8 bases. Germline CDR1 SGHRS, CDR2 YFSETQ. V shed 0 bases and J 3 bases; nucleotides not matched to a gene: 4. This CDR3 has 15 residues.